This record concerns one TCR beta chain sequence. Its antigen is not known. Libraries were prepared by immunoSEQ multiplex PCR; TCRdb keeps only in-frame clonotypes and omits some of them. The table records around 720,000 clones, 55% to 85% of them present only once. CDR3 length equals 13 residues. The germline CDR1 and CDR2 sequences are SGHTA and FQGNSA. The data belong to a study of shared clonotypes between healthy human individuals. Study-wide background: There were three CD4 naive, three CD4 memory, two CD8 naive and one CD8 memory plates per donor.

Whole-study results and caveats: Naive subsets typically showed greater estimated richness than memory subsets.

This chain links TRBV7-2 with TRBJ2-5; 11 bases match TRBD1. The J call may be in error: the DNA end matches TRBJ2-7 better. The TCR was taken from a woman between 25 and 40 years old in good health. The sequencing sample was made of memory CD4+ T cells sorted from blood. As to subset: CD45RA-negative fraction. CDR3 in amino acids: CATAGQGDSEQYF. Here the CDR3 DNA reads TGTGCCACCGCGGGACAGGGGGATAGCGAGCAGTACTTC.